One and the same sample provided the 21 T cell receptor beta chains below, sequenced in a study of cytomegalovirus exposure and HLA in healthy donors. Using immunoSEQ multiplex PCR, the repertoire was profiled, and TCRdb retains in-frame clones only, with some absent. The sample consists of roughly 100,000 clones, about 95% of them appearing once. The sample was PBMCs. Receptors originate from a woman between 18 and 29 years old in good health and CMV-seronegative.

DNA of the CDR3: TGTGCCAGCAGCTCGTCTAGCGGGAGCTCCTACGAGCAGTACTTC. Encoded protein: CASSSSSGSSYEQYF. The chain is built from TRBV7-2 and TRBJ2-7; 10 bases align to TRBD2. The V gene's germline CDR1 is SGHTA and CDR2 FQGNSA. V dropped 4 bases and J dropped 0; count of bases not matched to a gene: 3. The CDR3 loop spans 15 amino acids.

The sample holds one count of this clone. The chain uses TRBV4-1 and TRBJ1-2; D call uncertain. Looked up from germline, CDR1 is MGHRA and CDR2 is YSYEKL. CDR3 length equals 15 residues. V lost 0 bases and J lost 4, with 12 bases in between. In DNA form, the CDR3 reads TGCGCCAGCAGCCAAGATCTGGCGGCCGGCTATGGCTACACCTTC. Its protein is CASSQDLAAGYGYTF.

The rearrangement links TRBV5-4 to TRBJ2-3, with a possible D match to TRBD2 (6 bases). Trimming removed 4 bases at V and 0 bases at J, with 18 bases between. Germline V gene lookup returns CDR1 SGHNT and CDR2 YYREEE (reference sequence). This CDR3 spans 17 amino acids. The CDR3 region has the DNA TGTGCCAGCAGCCCCTCCGGGGGACCCACTAGCACAGATACGCAGTATTTT. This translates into CASSPSGGPTSTDTQYF.

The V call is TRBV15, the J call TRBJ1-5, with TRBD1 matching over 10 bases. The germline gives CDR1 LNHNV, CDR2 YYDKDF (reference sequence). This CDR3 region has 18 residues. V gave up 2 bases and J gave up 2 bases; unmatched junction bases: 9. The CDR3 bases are TGTGCCACCAGCAGAAAACCGACAGGGGGCATCGGCAATCAGCCCCAGCATTTT. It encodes CATSRKPTGGIGNQPQHF.

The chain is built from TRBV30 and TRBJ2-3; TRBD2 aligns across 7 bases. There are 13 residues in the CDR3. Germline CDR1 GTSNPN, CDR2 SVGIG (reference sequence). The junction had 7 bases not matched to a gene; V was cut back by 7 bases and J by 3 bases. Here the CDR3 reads CASERGGTDTQYF. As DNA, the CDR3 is TGTGCCTCCGAGCGGGGCGGTACAGATACGCAGTATTTT.

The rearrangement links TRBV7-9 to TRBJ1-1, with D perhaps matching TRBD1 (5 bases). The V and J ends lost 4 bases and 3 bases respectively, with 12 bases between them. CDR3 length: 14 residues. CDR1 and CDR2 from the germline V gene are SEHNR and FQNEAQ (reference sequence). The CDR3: CASSYGATDTEAFF. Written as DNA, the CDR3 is TGTGCCAGCAGCTATGGGGCGACCGACACTGAAGCTTTCTTT.

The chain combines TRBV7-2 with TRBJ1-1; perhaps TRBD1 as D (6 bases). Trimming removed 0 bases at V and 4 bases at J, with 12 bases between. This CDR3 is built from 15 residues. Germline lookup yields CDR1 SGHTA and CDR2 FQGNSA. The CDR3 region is CASSLAPGVGTEAFF. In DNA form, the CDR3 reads TGTGCCAGCAGCTTAGCGCCAGGGGTGGGCACTGAAGCTTTCTTT.

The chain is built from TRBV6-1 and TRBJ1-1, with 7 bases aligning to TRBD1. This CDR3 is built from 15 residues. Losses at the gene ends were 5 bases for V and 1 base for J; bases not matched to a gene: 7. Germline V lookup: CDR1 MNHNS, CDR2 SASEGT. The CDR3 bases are TGTGCCAGCAGTCCAACCGGGACAGAGAACACTGAAGCTTTCTTT. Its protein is CASSPTGTENTEAFF.

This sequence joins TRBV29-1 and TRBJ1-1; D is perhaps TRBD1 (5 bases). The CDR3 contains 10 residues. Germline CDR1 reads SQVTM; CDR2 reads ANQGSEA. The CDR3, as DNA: TGCAGTACCGGGGGTATTGAAGCTTTCTTT. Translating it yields CSTGGIEAFF.

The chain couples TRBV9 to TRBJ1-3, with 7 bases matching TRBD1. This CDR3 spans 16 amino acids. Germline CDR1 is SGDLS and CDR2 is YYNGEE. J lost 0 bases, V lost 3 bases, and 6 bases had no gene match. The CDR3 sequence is CASSASGQSSGNTIYF. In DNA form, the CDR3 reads TGTGCCAGCAGCGCATCGGGACAGAGCTCTGGAAACACCATATATTTT.

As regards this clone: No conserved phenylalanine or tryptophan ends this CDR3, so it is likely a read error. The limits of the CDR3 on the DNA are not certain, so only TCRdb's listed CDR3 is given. CDR3: CASSKGEGDRVSI. V and J are TRBV7-8 and TRBJ1-4; TRBD1 reflects the table's D call only, with no check against the DNA. The length of the CDR3 is 13 amino acids, counting both ends. Per the germline V gene, CDR1 is SGHVS and CDR2 is FQNEAQ.

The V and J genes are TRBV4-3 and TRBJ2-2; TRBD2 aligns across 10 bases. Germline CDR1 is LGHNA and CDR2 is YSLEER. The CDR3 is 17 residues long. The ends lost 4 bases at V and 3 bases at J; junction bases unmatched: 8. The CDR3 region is CASSLHLAGEDTGELFF. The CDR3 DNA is TGCGCCAGCAGCCTTCACCTAGCGGGGGAGGACACCGGGGAGCTGTTTTTT.

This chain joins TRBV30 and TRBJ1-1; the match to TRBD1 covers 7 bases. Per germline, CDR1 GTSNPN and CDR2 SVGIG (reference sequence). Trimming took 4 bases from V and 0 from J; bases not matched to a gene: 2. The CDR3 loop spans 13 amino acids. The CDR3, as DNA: TGTGCCTGGATCGGACAGGTGAACACTGAAGCTTTCTTT. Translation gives CAWIGQVNTEAFF.

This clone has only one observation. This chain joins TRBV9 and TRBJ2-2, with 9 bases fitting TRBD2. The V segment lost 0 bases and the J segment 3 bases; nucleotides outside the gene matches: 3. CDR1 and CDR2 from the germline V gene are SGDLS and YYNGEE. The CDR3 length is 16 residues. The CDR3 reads CASSVASGTDTGELFF. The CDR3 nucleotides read TGTGCCAGCAGCGTAGCTAGCGGGACAGACACCGGGGAGCTGTTTTTT.

CDR3 loop: CASSLDRAETQYF. CDR3 DNA: TGTGCCAGCAGCCTGGACAGGGCGGAGACCCAGTACTTC. J is TRBJ2-5 and V is TRBV7-2; 8 nucleotides match TRBD1. CDR1 SGHTA and CDR2 FQGNSA come from the germline V gene. The CDR3 is 13 amino acids. The junction had 4 bases not matched to a gene; V was cut back by 5 bases and J by 5 bases.

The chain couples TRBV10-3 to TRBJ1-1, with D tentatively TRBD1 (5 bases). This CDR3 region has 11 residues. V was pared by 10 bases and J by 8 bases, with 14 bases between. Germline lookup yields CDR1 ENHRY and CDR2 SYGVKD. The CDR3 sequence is CATEGTTEAFF. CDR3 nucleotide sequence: TGTGCCACCGAAGGGACTACCGAAGCTTTCTTT.

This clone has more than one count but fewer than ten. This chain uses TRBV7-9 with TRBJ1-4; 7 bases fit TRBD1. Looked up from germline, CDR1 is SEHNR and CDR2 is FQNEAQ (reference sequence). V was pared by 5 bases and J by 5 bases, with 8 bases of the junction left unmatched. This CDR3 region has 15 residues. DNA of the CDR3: TGTGCCAGCAGCACCTTAAGGGGGCGAAATGAAAAACTGTTTTTT. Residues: CASSTLRGRNEKLFF.

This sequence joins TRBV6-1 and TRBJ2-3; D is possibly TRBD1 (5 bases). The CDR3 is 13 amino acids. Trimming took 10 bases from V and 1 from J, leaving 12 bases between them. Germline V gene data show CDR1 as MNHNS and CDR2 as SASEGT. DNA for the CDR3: TGTGCCACCATCTTCAGGGGCACAGATACGCAGTATTTT. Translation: CATIFRGTDTQYF.

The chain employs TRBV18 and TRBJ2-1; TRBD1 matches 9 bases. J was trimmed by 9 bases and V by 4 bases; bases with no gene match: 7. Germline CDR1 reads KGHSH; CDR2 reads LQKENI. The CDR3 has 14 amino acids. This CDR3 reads CASSLRQGVGEQFF. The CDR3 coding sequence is TGTGCCAGCTCACTACGACAGGGGGTAGGTGAGCAGTTCTTC. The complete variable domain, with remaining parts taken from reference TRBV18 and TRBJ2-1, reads NAGVMQNPRHLVRRRGQEARLRCSPMKGHSHVYWYRQLPEEGLKFMVYLQKENIIDESGMPKERFSAEFPKEGPSILRIQQVVRGDSAAYFCASSLRQGVGEQFFGPGTRLTVL.

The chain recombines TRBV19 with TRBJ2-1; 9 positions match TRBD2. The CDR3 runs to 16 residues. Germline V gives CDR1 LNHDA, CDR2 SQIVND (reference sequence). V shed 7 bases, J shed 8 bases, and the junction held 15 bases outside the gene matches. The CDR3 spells CASTKTLAGLVYEQFF. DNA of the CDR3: TGTGCCAGTACCAAAACCCTAGCGGGGTTAGTCTATGAGCAGTTCTTC.

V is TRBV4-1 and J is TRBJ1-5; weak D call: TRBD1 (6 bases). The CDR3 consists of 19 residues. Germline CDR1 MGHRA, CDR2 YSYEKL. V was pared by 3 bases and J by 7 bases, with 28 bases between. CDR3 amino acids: CASSHGPRGRGQFIQPQHF. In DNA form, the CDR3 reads TGCGCCAGCAGCCATGGCCCCCGAGGCAGAGGACAGTTTATCCAGCCCCAGCATTTT.